The entry that follows covers one TCR beta chain sequence. The antigen is undetermined. The data originate from a study of T-cell memory formation after mild COVID-19. Background on the study: The study found TCR clusters largely donor specific. Study-level results: Those CD4+ clones that contracted were mainly in CM and EM (CD8+ ones in EMRA). Whereas later expanders leaned CD4+, clones contracting day 15 to 85 showed a balanced CD4/CD8 makeup. Specificity for SARS-CoV-2 was not confirmed among the second-wave clones peaking on day 37.

V lost 5 bases to trimming and J lost 5 bases, with 10 bases between them. Germline assignment: CDR1 LGHDT and CDR2 YNNKEL (reference sequence). The CDR3 consists of 13 residues. MiXCR was run by TCRdb on the 5' RACE reads, yielding one entry per CDR3 protein. The table includes some 130,000 distinct CDR3 sequences, approximately 15% detected once. The chain carries TRBV3-1 and TRBJ1-5, with unresolved D. Material: PBMCs or a T cell subset sorted from them (not recorded which). This sequence was found in a man younger than 30 who had mild COVID-19 (a few samples of this study predate the infection). Cell type and time point are not known. This chain's CDR3 is CASSLRLYQPQHF. CDR3 nucleotide sequence: TGTGCCAGCAGCTTGAGGCTGTATCAGCCCCAGCATTTT.